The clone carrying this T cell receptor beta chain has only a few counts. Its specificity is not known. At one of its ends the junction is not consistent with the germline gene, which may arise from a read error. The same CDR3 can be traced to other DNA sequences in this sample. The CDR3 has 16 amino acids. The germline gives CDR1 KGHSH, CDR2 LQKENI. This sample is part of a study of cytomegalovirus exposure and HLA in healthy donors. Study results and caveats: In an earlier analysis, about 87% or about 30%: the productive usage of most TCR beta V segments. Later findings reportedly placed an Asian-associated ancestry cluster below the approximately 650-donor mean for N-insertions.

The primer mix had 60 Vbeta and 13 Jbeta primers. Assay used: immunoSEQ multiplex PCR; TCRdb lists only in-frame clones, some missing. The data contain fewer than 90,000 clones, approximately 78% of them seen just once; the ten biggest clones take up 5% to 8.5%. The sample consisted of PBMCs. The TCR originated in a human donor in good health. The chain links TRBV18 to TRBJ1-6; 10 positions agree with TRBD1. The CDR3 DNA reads TGTGCCAGCTCACTCTATCGACAGGGGGCTAATTCGCCCCTCCACTTT. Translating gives CASSLYRQGANSPLHF.